One sample yielded the 27 T cell receptor beta chains listed below, sequenced in a study of T cells in Graves' hyperthyroidism and ophthalmopathy. RNA transcripts gave rise to amplified TCR beta CDR3 regions. TCR CDR3 underwent first-round RT-PCR with the HTBI primer set. In TCRdb, the multiplex PCR reads were re-called with MiXCR into one record per CDR3 protein. Found here are 300,000 or so distinct CDR3 sequences, around 20% of them singletons; the top ten hold around half. Sequencing was performed on blood. These receptor sequences come from a woman between 50 and 59 years old with Graves' hyperthyroidism.

The V gene is TRBV20-1, the J gene TRBJ2-7; possibly TRBD1 or TRBD2 for D (5 bases each). V was clipped by 6 bases and J by 3 bases, with 21 bases between them. CDR3 length equals 15 residues. The V gene's germline CDR1 is DFQATT and CDR2 SNEGSKA (reference sequence). The CDR3 loop is CSADPIGPGSYEQYF. CDR3 nucleotide sequence: TGCAGTGCGGATCCTATCGGTCCAGGGAGCTACGAGCAGTACTTC.

The chain combines TRBV7-6 with TRBJ2-3; 7 bases align to TRBD2. The trim removed 0 bases at V and 5 bases at J, leaving 11 bases unmatched. Germline CDR1 SGHVS, CDR2 FNYEAQ. This CDR3 region has 17 residues. DNA of the CDR3: TGTGCCAGCAGCTTAGCCTACCCAGGCGGGGGAAGAGATACGCAGTATTTT. This sequence encodes CASSLAYPGGGRDTQYF.

Turning to this clonotype: This may come from a read error, since a much larger clone is one base off. V gene TRBV6-1 combines with J gene TRBJ2-1; TRBD1 matches 10 bases. This CDR3 has 17 residues. The V gene's germline CDR1 is MNHNS and CDR2 SASEGT. In DNA form, the CDR3 reads TGTGCGACCAATCCGGGACAGGGGTCTTATCTAGTCAATGAGCAGTTCTTC. Its protein product is CATNPGQGSYLVNEQFF.

V usage is TRBV6-1 and J usage is TRBJ2-1; D perhaps matches TRBD2 (5 bases). The CDR3 length is 16 residues. Trimming cost V 7 bases and J 2 bases, with 18 bases left between them. Germline CDR1 MNHNS, CDR2 SASEGT. The CDR3 sequence: CASTDRGSLTYNEQFF. The CDR3 bases are TGTGCCAGCACTGACCGAGGGAGCTTAACCTACAATGAGCAGTTCTTC.

The rearrangement links TRBV7-6 to TRBJ2-3; TRBD2 aligns across 13 bases. The CDR3 sequence is 18 residues long. Unmatched junction bases numbered 10, after V lost 6 bases and J lost 1 base. Germline loops: CDR1 SGHVS, CDR2 FNYEAQ. As DNA, the CDR3 is TGTGCCAGCAGTCGGACTAGCGGGAGAGGCTACGGCACAGATACGCAGTATTTT. Amino acid sequence: CASSRTSGRGYGTDTQYF.

This clonotype appeared many times. The chain has TRBV6-1 and TRBJ1-4; 8 positions agree with TRBD1. Germline CDR1 MNHNS, CDR2 SASEGT. The CDR3 runs to 18 residues. V lost 5 bases to trimming and J lost 0 bases; unmatched junction nucleotides: 11. CDR3 amino acids: CASSFRTGRGATNEKLFF. The CDR3 DNA follows: TGTGCCAGCAGTTTCCGGACAGGGAGAGGAGCAACTAATGAAAAACTGTTTTTT.

This clonotype was found many times. This chain connects TRBV10-3 to TRBJ1-3; 8 nucleotides line up with TRBD1. The CDR3 has 16 amino acids. The V gene end was trimmed by 5 bases and the J gene end by 2 bases; junction bases not matched to a gene: 8. The germline gives CDR1 ENHRY, CDR2 SYGVKD. CDR3 nucleotides: TGTGCCATCAGTAACTTTCAGGGGGCTGCTGGAAACACCATATATTTT. Translated, it gives CAISNFQGAAGNTIYF.

This clonotype was seen ten or more times. This rearrangement joins TRBV5-1 to TRBJ2-1, with 12 bases matching TRBD1. Trimming at V came to 4 bases and at J to 2 bases, leaving 4 bases not matched to a gene. The CDR3 length is 16 residues. Germline-derived CDR1 and CDR2 are SGHRS and YFSETQ. In nucleotides, the CDR3 is TGCGCCAGCAGCAAGGGACAGGGGGCGACCTACAATGAGCAGTTCTTC. Its translation: CASSKGQGATYNEQFF.

This clonotype came up many times. This sequence joins TRBV25-1 and TRBJ1-2; TRBD1 is a possible D gene (5 bases). The CDR3 covers 13 residues. Trimming left V 6 bases short and J 8 bases short, with 16 bases between. Germline V gene sequence: CDR1 MGHDK, CDR2 SYGVNS. The CDR3 nucleotides are TGTGCCAGCAGCGATTTCACAGGCGGAGGCTACACCTTC. Encoded protein: CASSDFTGGGYTF.

This clonotype was seen only a few times. V and J are TRBV5-1 and TRBJ1-1; tentative D call: TRBD1 (5 bases). Germline values: CDR1 SGHRS, CDR2 YFSETQ. V lost 5 bases and J 4 bases, leaving 18 bases between the germline ends. This CDR3 is 15 amino acids long. The CDR3 sequence is CASRGFGAQGTEAFF. The CDR3 DNA reads TGCGCCAGCAGGGGGTTTGGGGCACAAGGCACTGAAGCTTTCTTT.

This clonotype came up many times. The J gene is TRBJ2-7, the V gene TRBV18; D is ambiguous. From germline, CDR1 is KGHSH and CDR2 LQKENI. Trimming cost V 1 base and J 5 bases, with 9 bases left between them. The CDR3 is 13 amino acids. CDR3 sequence (DNA): TGTGCCAGCTCACCACAACCTAGGGACGAGCAGTACTTC. It translates to CASSPQPRDEQYF.

In the case of this clonotype: This sequence may be a read error, since a much larger clone differs from it by one base. The CDR3 DNA reads as TGTGCCAGCAGTTTATTACAGGGTATTGAAGCTTTCTTT. Translated: CASSLLQGIEAFF. This chain joins TRBV12-3 or TRBV12-4 and TRBJ1-1, with D possibly being TRBD1 (6 bases). The germline V and J ends were trimmed by 2 bases and 7 bases, with 11 bases remaining between them. CDR3 length: 13 residues.

In this sample, this clonotype turned up a few times. The V and J genes are TRBV5-1 and TRBJ2-6; maybe TRBD1 (6 bases). Trimming left V 0 bases short and J 2 bases short, with 12 bases between. This CDR3 is built from 17 residues. Germline CDR1 and CDR2: SGHRS and YFSETQ. CDR3 in amino acids: CASSLEPTGPGANVLTF. CDR3 nucleotides: TGCGCCAGCAGCTTGGAGCCCACAGGGCCTGGGGCCAACGTCCTGACTTTC.

This clonotype occurred many times. V and J are TRBV29-1 and TRBJ2-7, with 7 bases that match TRBD2. Germline V gene data show CDR1 as SQVTM and CDR2 as ANQGSEA. V was clipped by 6 bases and J by 5 bases; unmatched bases: 16. This CDR3 spans 15 amino acids. CDR3 region: CSVTPVGDREDEQYF. CDR3 nucleotide sequence: TGCAGCGTGACCCCGGTAGGAGATCGGGAGGACGAGCAGTACTTC.

Many counts were recorded for this clonotype. V and J are TRBV6-1 and TRBJ2-1; no firm D call. Germline loops: CDR1 MNHNS, CDR2 SASEGT. Trimming took 2 bases from V and 5 from J, leaving 7 bases between them. The CDR3 contains 13 residues. The CDR3 DNA reads as TGTGCCAGCAGTGAATTGGGGAACAATGAGCAGTTCTTC. The encoded protein is CASSELGNNEQFF.

This clonotype was detected many times. The gene calls are TRBV18 and TRBJ2-2; D is tentatively TRBD1 or TRBD2 (5 bases each). The CDR3 is 14 residues long. Germline V gene data show CDR1 as KGHSH and CDR2 as LQKENI. V lost 1 base, J lost 7 bases, and 10 bases lay in between. The CDR3 sequence is CASSPRDGIGELFF. CDR3 bases: TGTGCCAGCTCACCACGGGACGGGATCGGGGAGCTGTTTTTT.

This clonotype was seen ten or more times. This rearrangement joins TRBV5-1 to TRBJ2-3; TRBD2 might be the D (5 bases). The CDR3 totals 14 residues. Germline loops: CDR1 SGHRS, CDR2 YFSETQ. Trimming removed 3 bases from V and 1 base from J, with 9 bases in between. CDR3 DNA: TGCGCCAGCAGCTACGCAGCGGGCACAGATACGCAGTATTTT. Protein: CASSYAAGTDTQYF.

V is TRBV15 and J is TRBJ1-2, with D possibly being TRBD1 (6 bases). From germline, CDR1 is LNHNV and CDR2 YYDKDF (reference sequence). This CDR3 region has 18 residues. V lost 2 bases and J lost 5, with 24 bases in between. The chain's CDR3 is CATSRTHLAGQGKYGYTF. The CDR3 nucleotides are TGTGCCACCAGCAGAACCCATTTAGCGGGACAAGGAAAATATGGCTACACCTTC.

This rearrangement joins TRBV20-1 to TRBJ1-2; D possibly corresponds to TRBD1 (5 bases). Germline lookup yields CDR1 DFQATT and CDR2 SNEGSKA (reference sequence). V was clipped by 4 bases and J by 8 bases, with 14 bases between them. There are 12 residues in the CDR3. CDR3 in amino acids: CSATDSYRGYTF. The DNA for the CDR3 is TGCAGTGCTACTGACAGTTATCGCGGCTACACCTTC.

This clonotype was seen ten or more times. V and J are TRBV14 and TRBJ2-1, with a possible D match to TRBD1 (5 bases). This CDR3 is 12 amino acids long. V shed 3 bases and J shed 9 bases, with 9 bases lying between them. Germline assignment: CDR1 SGHDN and CDR2 FVKESK. CDR3 nucleotides: TGTGCCAGCAGCCACGGCAGGGCTGAGCAGTTCTTC. Translating gives CASSHGRAEQFF.

In this sample, this clonotype turned up a few times. This chain connects TRBV4-2 to TRBJ1-4, with D perhaps TRBD1 (6 bases). From germline, CDR1 is LGHNA and CDR2 YNFKEQ. V shed 5 bases and J shed 3 bases, with 13 bases lying between them. The CDR3 is made up of 15 amino acids. The CDR3 bases are TGTGCCAGCAGCGAAGGGACACCATCTAATGAAAAACTGTTTTTT. This sequence encodes CASSEGTPSNEKLFF.

The table lists this clonotype with many counts. The chain has TRBV7-8 and TRBJ2-1, with a possible D match to TRBD2 (5 bases). The V gene lost 8 bases and the J gene lost 0 bases, with 14 bases spanning the gap. This CDR3 spans 15 amino acids. Germline V CDR1 and CDR2: SGHVS, FQNEAQ. For the CDR3, the DNA is TGTGCCAGCGGACGGAGGAGCTACTCCTACAATGAGCAGTTCTTC. This codes for CASGRRSYSYNEQFF.

This chain links TRBV7-9 with TRBJ2-1, with TRBD2 matching over 9 bases. The germline gives CDR1 SEHNR, CDR2 FQNEAQ (reference sequence). CDR3 size: 15 residues. V shed 5 bases, J shed 6 bases, and the junction held 8 bases outside the gene matches. CDR3 residues: CASSPGAAGGNEQFF. CDR3 DNA: TGTGCCAGCAGCCCTGGGGCAGCGGGAGGCAATGAGCAGTTCTTC. Variable domain in full (rest from reference TRBV7-9 and TRBJ2-1): DTGVSQNPRHKITKRGQNVTFRCDPISEHNRLYWYRQTLGQGPEFLTYFQNEAQLEKSRLLSDRFSAERPKGSFSTLEIQRTEQGDSAMYLCASSPGAAGGNEQFFGPGTRLTVL.

This chain links TRBV7-2 with TRBJ2-3, with no clear D. Germline loops: CDR1 SGHTA, CDR2 FQGNSA. The length of the CDR3 is 13 residues. Trimming took off 4 bases at V and 1 base at J, with 6 bases between the two ends. The CDR3 loop reads CASSSTRTDTQYF. CDR3 DNA: TGTGCCAGCAGCTCGACACGCACAGATACGCAGTATTTT. Variable domain in full (rest from reference TRBV7-2 and TRBJ2-3): GAGVSQSPSNKVTEKGKDVELRCDPISGHTALYWYRQSLGQGLEFLIYFQGNSAPDKSGLPSDRFSAERTGGSVSTLTIQRTQQEDSAVYLCASSSTRTDTQYFGPGTRLTVL.

A few counts support this clonotype. This may be a read error: a much more frequent sequence differs by one nucleotide. A read error is likely, as this CDR3 ends without the conserved phenylalanine or tryptophan. The chain couples TRBV30 to TRBJ1-1; TRBD1 matches 7 bases. The germline V gene encodes CDR1 GTSNPN and CDR2 SVGIG (reference sequence). CDR3 length equals 15 residues. V lost 1 base, J lost 6 bases, and 11 bases stayed unmatched. The CDR3 region is CAWSGLTGAGAEAFL. As DNA, the CDR3 is TGTGCCTGGAGTGGCCTAACAGGGGCGGGCGCTGAAGCTTTCCTT.

This clonotype came up a few times. The chain is built from TRBV11-2 and TRBJ1-6; 11 nucleotides line up with TRBD1. This CDR3 is 14 amino acids long. The germline V gene encodes CDR1 SGHAT and CDR2 FQNNGV. V shed 6 bases and J 13 bases; nucleotides not matched to a gene: 8. The CDR3 DNA follows: TGTGCCAGCAGTTGGGACAGGGGGTCAACGCCCCTCCACTTT. It yields the protein CASSWDRGSTPLHF. Full variable domain (rest looked up from reference TRBV11-2 and TRBJ1-6): EAGVAQSPRYKIIEKRQSVAFWCNPISGHATLYWYQQILGQGPKLLIQFQNNGVVDDSQLPKDRFSAERLKGVDSTLKIQPAKLEDSAVYLCASSWDRGSTPLHFGNGTRLTVT.

In its sample, this clonotype was seen many times. The chain links TRBV15 to TRBJ2-3; D gene unclear. CDR1 is LNHNV and CDR2 is YYDKDF in the germline V gene (reference sequence). Trimming took 0 bases from V and 2 from J, leaving 12 bases between them. This CDR3 has 16 amino acids. DNA of the CDR3: TGTGCCACCAGCAGAGATCGGGTCCTCCTCACAGATACGCAGTATTTT. It codes for CATSRDRVLLTDTQYF.